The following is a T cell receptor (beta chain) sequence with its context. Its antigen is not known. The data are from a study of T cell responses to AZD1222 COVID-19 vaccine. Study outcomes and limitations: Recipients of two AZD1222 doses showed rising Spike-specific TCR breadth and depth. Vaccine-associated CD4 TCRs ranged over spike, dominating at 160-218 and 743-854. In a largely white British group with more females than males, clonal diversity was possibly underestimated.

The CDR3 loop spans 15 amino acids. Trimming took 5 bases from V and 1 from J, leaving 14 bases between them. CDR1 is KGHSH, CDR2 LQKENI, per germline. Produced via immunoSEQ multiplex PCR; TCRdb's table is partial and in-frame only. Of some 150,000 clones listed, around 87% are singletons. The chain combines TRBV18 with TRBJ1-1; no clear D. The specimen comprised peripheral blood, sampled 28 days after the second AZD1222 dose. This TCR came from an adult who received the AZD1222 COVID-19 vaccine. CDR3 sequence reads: CASSESGNSNTEAFF. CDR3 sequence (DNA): TGTGCCAGCTCAGAAAGCGGGAACTCGAACACTGAAGCTTTCTTT.